A single sample gave rise to the 19 T cell receptor beta chains below, sequenced in a study of regulatory T cells in long-lasting Graves disease. Library construction for TCR beta used iRepertoire HTBI primers and Arm-PCR of CDR3 regions. TCRdb itself ran the multiplex PCR reads through MiXCR, one entry per CDR3 protein. The sample has 370,000 or so distinct CDR3 sequences, roughly 16% seen once; the top ten hold over 20%. Time point described: newly diagnosed GD, antithyroid drugs for less than 3 months. Extracted RNA from PBMCs served as the source of the TCR library. This sample also belongs to another study, concerning T cells in Graves' hyperthyroidism and ophthalmopathy.

The sequences come from peripheral blood mononuclear cells (PBMCs), collected at new diagnosis, from a patient treated with antithyroid drugs. The receptors stem from a woman younger than 30 with Graves disease.

This clonotype was seen at least ten times. The CDR3 end shows no conserved phenylalanine or tryptophan, and so a read error is likely. The limits of the CDR3 on the DNA are not certain, so only TCRdb's listed CDR3 is given. The gene calls are TRBV28 and TRBJ2-5; no DNA check was done on the table's D call, TRBD1. Per the germline V gene, CDR1 is MDHEN and CDR2 is SYDVKM. Including both end residues, the CDR3 is 10 amino acids long. CDR3 amino acids: CASSFGTTKG.

The rearrangement links TRBV5-4 to TRBJ2-1; TRBD2 agrees at 9 bases. Unmatched junction bases numbered 2, after V lost 0 bases and J lost 1 base. CDR1 and CDR2 from the germline V gene are SGHNT and YYREEE (reference sequence). The CDR3 length is 16 residues. This CDR3 reads CASSLGGGASYNEQFF. Here the CDR3 DNA reads TGTGCCAGCAGCTTGGGCGGGGGGGCTTCCTACAATGAGCAGTTCTTC.

In this sample, this clonotype turned up many times. This sequence joins TRBV6-2 or TRBV6-3 and TRBJ1-1, with 7 bases matching TRBD1. This CDR3 spans 17 amino acids. V shed 1 base and J 0 bases; nucleotides not matched to a gene: 8. CDR1 is MNHEY and CDR2 is SVGEGT in the germline V gene. CDR3 loop: CASSYLVRDSMNTEAFF. In DNA form, the CDR3 reads TGTGCCAGCAGTTACTTGGTCCGGGACAGTATGAACACTGAAGCTTTCTTT.

Ten or more counts support this clonotype. The J gene is TRBJ1-2, the V gene TRBV30; TRBD1 matches at 9 bases. The J segment lost 0 bases and the V segment lost 4 bases, leaving 9 bases of the junction unmatched. CDR1 and CDR2 (germline): GTSNPN, SVGIG (reference sequence). This CDR3 spans 16 amino acids. The CDR3 protein is CAWTRDRVTANYGYTF. As DNA, the CDR3 is TGTGCCTGGACCCGGGACAGGGTTACAGCTAACTATGGCTACACCTTC.

Turning to this clonotype: One end of the junction varies from germline; a read error may be responsible. This rearrangement joins TRBV28 to TRBJ2-1; 8 bases map to TRBD2. CDR1 and CDR2 from the germline V gene are MDHEN and SYDVKM. The CDR3 runs 11 residues. The CDR3 nucleotides are TGTGCCAGCAGTCCGGGACTAGAGGCGGTCTTC. It is translated as CASSPGLEAVF.

This clonotype has more than one count but fewer than ten. The chain carries TRBV20-1 and TRBJ2-5, with D possibly TRBD1 on 6 matching bases. The CDR3 length is 14 residues. V lost 5 bases to trimming and J lost 2 bases, with 15 bases between them. Germline loops: CDR1 DFQATT, CDR2 SNEGSKA (reference sequence). CDR3 bases: TGCAGTGCTTCGACAGGCCACTTTCAAGAGACCCAGTACTTC. Its protein is CSASTGHFQETQYF.

This chain uses TRBV7-9 with TRBJ1-2, with TRBD1 identical over 8 bases. CDR1 SEHNR and CDR2 FQNEAQ come from the germline V gene (reference sequence). The CDR3 loop spans 14 amino acids. J gave up 5 bases and V 4 bases, and 6 bases lay outside the gene matches. CDR3 loop: CASSSQGAKYGYTF. CDR3 bases: TGTGCCAGCAGCTCCCAGGGGGCGAAGTATGGCTACACCTTC. The full variable domain, in which reference TRBV7-9 and TRBJ1-2 provide the parts outside the CDR3, is DTGVSQNPRHKITKRGQNVTFRCDPISEHNRLYWYRQTLGQGPEFLTYFQNEAQLEKSRLLSDRFSAERPKGSFSTLEIQRTEQGDSAMYLCASSSQGAKYGYTFGSGTRLTVV.

This clonotype appeared a few times. The genes are TRBV6-1 and TRBJ2-3, with D perhaps matching TRBD1 or TRBD2 (5 bases each). The CDR3 runs to 13 residues. Per germline, CDR1 MNHNS and CDR2 SASEGT. Between the trimmed V and J ends, which lost 6 bases and 6 bases, there was a span of 13 bases. The CDR3 sequence is CASRPGPRDTQYF. In nucleotides, the CDR3 is TGTGCCAGCAGGCCGGGGCCGAGGGATACGCAGTATTTT.

This clonotype was counted many times. The chain employs TRBV28 and TRBJ1-4; TRBD1 is a possible D gene (6 bases). CDR1 and CDR2 (germline): MDHEN, SYDVKM. V lost 1 base and J lost 7, with 19 bases in between. This CDR3 has 17 amino acids. The CDR3 nucleotides read TGTGCCAGCAGTTTATCCGCGTTTATGGGGGCGGGTGAAAAACTGTTTTTT. Translated: CASSLSAFMGAGEKLFF.

About this clonotype: This likely reflects a read error, since a far larger clone is one base away. This chain joins TRBV11-2 and TRBJ1-2, with D tentatively TRBD1 (6 bases). The CDR3 contains 16 residues. Germline lookup yields CDR1 SGHAT and CDR2 FQNNGV. CDR3: CASSTHTRDSTGGYAF. CDR3 bases: TGTGCCAGCAGTACCCACACCCGGGACTCAACCGGGGGCTACGCCTTC.

This clonotype was found many times. CDR3 nucleotide sequence: TGTGCCAGCAGTTACCCGTTGTCTGGCGGGGGCCCCCCAGATACGCAGTATTTT. Protein: CASSYPLSGGGPPDTQYF. The genes are TRBV6-2 or TRBV6-3 and TRBJ2-3, with D possibly being TRBD2 (7 bases). The length of the CDR3 is 18 residues. V was cut by 2 bases and J by 4 bases, with 22 bases left in between. Germline V lookup: CDR1 MNHEY, CDR2 SVGEGT.

This clonotype has ten or more counts. The rearrangement uses TRBV20-1 and TRBJ2-7; D remains unclear. Per germline, CDR1 DFQATT and CDR2 SNEGSKA (reference sequence). This CDR3 is 11 amino acids long. V lost 4 bases and J 2 bases, leaving 6 bases between the germline ends. CDR3 sequence (DNA): TGCAGTGCTAAAGGGACCTACGAGCAGTACTTC. It translates to CSAKGTYEQYF.

This clonotype occurred a few times. The V and J genes are TRBV20-1 and TRBJ1-1; no clear D. V was shortened by 1 base and J by 5 bases, with 20 bases between the two germline ends. The germline V gene encodes CDR1 DFQATT and CDR2 SNEGSKA (reference sequence). The CDR3 loop spans 16 amino acids. CDR3 in DNA: TGCAGTGCTAGAGCCTTCCGCGGCCTCGCGGATACTGAAGCTTTCTTT. Its translation: CSARAFRGLADTEAFF.

This clonotype was found many times. The chain uses TRBV5-1 and TRBJ1-1, with 10 bases that match TRBD1. The trim removed 4 bases at V and 0 bases at J, leaving 9 bases unmatched. This CDR3 region has 17 residues. Per the germline V gene, CDR1 is SGHRS and CDR2 is YFSETQ. The CDR3 reads CASSLSTGGALNTEAFF. The DNA of the CDR3 is TGCGCCAGCAGCCTCTCGACAGGGGGCGCCTTGAACACTGAAGCTTTCTTT. Based on the CDR3 plus reference TRBV5-1 and TRBJ1-1, the full variable domain is KAGVTQTPRYLIKTRGQQVTLSCSPISGHRSVSWYQQTPGQGLQFLFEYFSETQRNKGNFPGRFSGRQFSNSRSEMNVSTLELGDSALYLCASSLSTGGALNTEAFFGQGTRLTVV.

This clonotype was observed once. This may come from a read error, since a much larger clone is one base off. The chain has TRBV30 and TRBJ1-2; D remains ambiguous. The germline CDR1 and CDR2 sequences are GTSNPN and SVGIG (reference sequence). This CDR3 spans 11 amino acids. CDR3 nucleotide sequence: TGTGCCCGGAGGGAAACCGGGGGCTACACCTTC. This translates into CARRETGGYTF.

This rearrangement joins TRBV14 to TRBJ1-2; a possible D gene is TRBD1 (5 bases). This CDR3 spans 13 amino acids. V lost 0 bases, J lost 7 bases, and 9 bases lay in between. The germline V gene has CDR1 SGHDN and CDR2 FVKESK. The CDR3 loop is CASSQEMGGGYTF. The CDR3 DNA follows: TGTGCCAGCAGCCAAGAGATGGGGGGTGGCTACACCTTC.

The genes are TRBV20-1 and TRBJ2-3, with D unclear. The length of the CDR3 is 13 residues. V lost 1 base and J 5 bases, leaving 10 bases between the germline ends. Per germline, CDR1 DFQATT and CDR2 SNEGSKA (reference sequence). The CDR3 loop reads CSARALVKDTQYF. CDR3 nucleotides: TGCAGTGCTAGAGCCCTAGTAAAAGATACGCAGTATTTT.

On this clonotype itself: A far larger clone lies a single base away; this is likely a read error. As DNA, the CDR3 is TGTGCCAGCACTGGAGCGGGGGGGGGGTCCTACGAGCAGTTCTTC. Translated: CASTGAGGGSYEQFF. V and J are TRBV2 and TRBJ2-5, with 10 nucleotides matching TRBD2. The J call could be wrong; TRBJ2-1 is a better fit for the DNA end. Germline V gives CDR1 SNHLY, CDR2 FYNNEI. The CDR3 runs to 15 residues.

This clonotype occurred many times. J is TRBJ2-7 and V is TRBV29-1, with 11 bases that match TRBD2. CDR3 length: 16 residues. J gave up 4 bases and V 4 bases, and 12 bases lay outside the gene matches. The germline V gene encodes CDR1 SQVTM and CDR2 ANQGSEA. The CDR3 DNA reads as TGCAGCGTTGGACGCGGTAGCGGGAGGGCCAGTTACGAGCAGTACTTC. It yields the protein CSVGRGSGRASYEQYF.